These T cell receptor beta chains were read from a single sample in a study of CD8+ T cells in alopecia areata. Using immunoSEQ multiplex PCR, the repertoire was profiled, and TCRdb retains in-frame clones only, with some absent. The sample consists of about 180,000 clones, over 50% of them appearing once. This material consisted of CD4+ T cells sorted from blood, taken at week 0. All receptors come from a human donor with alopecia areata. CDR3s include the opening cysteine and the closing phenylalanine or tryptophan. The D gene is left open where the match is weak. Clone size appears in some rows only: once, few, many, or a class for an expanded clone.

D gene	J gene	V gene	clone size	CDR3 DNA	CDR3 protein
.	TRBJ1-2	TRBV5-6	.	TGTGCCAGCACCTTGGGGCAGGGATACAACTATGGCTACACCTTC	CASTLGQGYNYGYTF
.	TRBJ1-1	TRBV30	.	TGTGCCTGGAGTGTACGGCACGTTAACACTGAAGCTTTCTTT	CAWSVRHVNTEAFF
TRBD1	TRBJ1-5	TRBV27	.	TGTGCCAGCAGGACAGGGGTAAATCAGCCCCAGCATTTT	CASRTGVNQPQHF
.	TRBJ1-1	TRBV9	.	TGTGCCAGCAGCGTAGCGAAAACAGGGAACACTGAAGCTTTCTTT	CASSVAKTGNTEAFF
.	TRBJ1-1	TRBV4-1	.	TGCGCCAGCAGCCAAGAGTCCCGCCTCATGAACACTGAAGCTTTCTTT	CASSQESRLMNTEAFF
TRBD1	TRBJ1-1	TRBV29-1	.	TGCAGCGTTGAGGAAAACAGGGGAACTGAAGCTTTCTTT	CSVEENRGTEAFF
TRBD2	TRBJ2-3	TRBV4-2	.	TGTGCCAGCAGCCAAGCTCGAGCGGGGGGGCCTGATACGCAGTATTTT	CASSQARAGGPDTQYF
TRBD1	TRBJ1-2	TRBV2	.	TGTGCCAGCAGTTTTGACAGGGATCAGGGCTACACCTTC	CASSFDRDQGYTF
TRBD1	TRBJ1-1	TRBV6-5	.	TGTGCCAGCAGTGAAGCTAGGGGGCCAGCTTTCTTT	CASSEARGPAFF
.	TRBJ2-7	TRBV5-1	.	TGCGCCAGCAGCCTCGGACACGGCGCCTACGAGCAGTACTTC	CASSLGHGAYEQYF
.	TRBJ2-2	TRBV2	.	TGTGCCAGCAATCGGGGCCCGAACACCGGGGAGCTGTTTTTT	CASNRGPNTGELFF
.	TRBJ1-2	TRBV5-1	.	TGCGCCAGCAGCCCAGACATAGATGGCTACACCTTC	CASSPDIDGYTF
TRBD1	TRBJ2-7	TRBV30	once	TGTGCCTGGAGTGTGAGGGGGCCAGTCCAGGGCTCCTACGAGCAGTACTTC	CAWSVRGPVQGSYEQYF
.	TRBJ2-7	TRBV18	.	TGTGCCAGCTCCTACGATCCCTACGAGCAGTACTTC	CASSYDPYEQYF
.	TRBJ2-7	TRBV2	.	TGTGCCAGCAGTGTTAGACTCCTCGGTAGCGAGCAGTACTTC	CASSVRLLGSEQYF
.	TRBJ2-5	TRBV6-6	.	TGTGCCAGCAGCACACTGGAGACCCAGTACTTC	CASSTLETQYF
.	TRBJ2-5	TRBV28	.	TGTGCCAGCAAAGTAGAGCAGGCGTACCAAGAGACCCAGTACTTC	CASKVEQAYQETQYF
.	TRBJ2-6	TRBV6-5	.	TGTGCCAGCTCCGGGACTGGTGCCAACGTCCTGACTTTC	CASSGTGANVLTF
.	TRBJ1-2	TRBV6-5	.	TGTGCCAGCAGTAAAACCGGGAAGGGCGGCTACACCTTC	CASSKTGKGGYTF
.	TRBJ2-7	TRBV7-9	.	TGTGCCAGCAGCTTTACTATGAACGAGCAGTACTTC	CASSFTMNEQYF
.	TRBJ1-6	TRBV5-4	.	TGTGCCAGCAGCTTGGGCTTCAATTCACCCCTCCACTTT	CASSLGFNSPLHF
.	TRBJ1-1	TRBV19	.	TGTGCCAGTAGTATAATTGGGAACACTGAAGCTTTCTTT	CASSIIGNTEAFF
.	TRBJ2-3	TRBV30	.	TGTGCCTGGAGTGTACGAGATACGCAGTATTTT	CAWSVRDTQYF
.	TRBJ2-3	TRBV29-1	few	TGCAGCGTTGAAACAGGGAACACAGATACGCAGTATTTT	CSVETGNTDTQYF
.	TRBJ1-2	TRBV29-1	few	TGCAGCGTTGATAAGGCAGGGATGACTGGCTACACCTTC	CSVDKAGMTGYTF
TRBD2	TRBJ2-7	TRBV7-9	.	TGTGCCAGCAGCCCGACTAGCGGGGGGGCCTACGAGCAGTACTTC	CASSPTSGGAYEQYF
TRBD1	TRBJ1-4	TRBV30	.	TGTGCCTGGCACCGGGACAGGGAAAAACTGTTTTTT	CAWHRDREKLFF
TRBD1	TRBJ1-5	TRBV5-1	.	TGCGCCAGCAGCTTGGGGACAGGGAACAATCAGCCCCAGCATTTT	CASSLGTGNNQPQHF
TRBD2	TRBJ2-5	TRBV5-4	.	TGTGCCAGCAGCAAGCAAGCGGGGGGAGCGCAAGAGACCCAGTACTTC	CASSKQAGGAQETQYF
.	TRBJ2-7	TRBV5-1	.	TGCGCCAGCAGCCCCGGGACTGGGAACGAGCAGTACTTC	CASSPGTGNEQYF
.	TRBJ2-5	TRBV15	.	TGTGCCACCAGCGAACAAGAGACCCAGTACTTC	CATSEQETQYF
.	TRBJ1-1	TRBV29-1	.	TGCAGCGCTGGGGCAGGGTTGGGCACTGAAGCTTTCTTT	CSAGAGLGTEAFF
.	TRBJ2-3	TRBV29-1	few	TGCAGCGCAGTGGGTGATCTAGCTGGGACAGATACGCAGTATTTT	CSAVGDLAGTDTQYF
.	TRBJ1-1	TRBV29-1	few	TGCAGCGTTGAATCCCGGGGGGCGATGAACACTGAAGCTTTCTTT	CSVESRGAMNTEAFF
.	TRBJ1-1	TRBV5-6	.	TGTGCCAGCAGCTTGTTGGGGGGGCTCGACACTGAAGCTTTCTTT	CASSLLGGLDTEAFF
TRBD1	TRBJ1-2	TRBV13	few	TGTGCCAGCAGCCGGGACAGTTTCTATGGCTACACCTTC	CASSRDSFYGYTF
.	TRBJ1-5	TRBV5-1	few	TGCGCCAGCAGCTTGGTAGGGGGCAATCAGCCCCAGCATTTT	CASSLVGGNQPQHF
.	TRBJ1-4	TRBV20-1	once	TGCAGTGCCCAGCTGGGTGAAAAACTGTTTTTT	CSAQLGEKLFF
.	TRBJ1-2	TRBV4-1	.	TGCGCCAGCAGCCAAGATCCGGGGGGCGCGGGCTACACCTTC	CASSQDPGGAGYTF
.	TRBJ2-3	TRBV7-2	.	TGTGCCAGCAGTTACAAGGGTTCTACGCAGTATTTT	CASSYKGSTQYF
.	TRBJ1-2	TRBV7-2	.	TGTGCCAGCAGCCCGCGGGGGGGCGTAGGGGCTGGCTACACCTTC	CASSPRGGVGAGYTF
.	TRBJ1-4	TRBV4-2	.	TGTGCCAGCAGCCGATCTACCGGAGGGCGCGGTGAAAAACTGTTTTTT	CASSRSTGGRGEKLFF
.	TRBJ2-7	TRBV5-1	once	TGCGCCAGCAGCTCTGGGACACCCTACGAGCAGTACTTC	CASSSGTPYEQYF
.	TRBJ2-6	TRBV4-1	few	TGCGCCAGCAGCCAAATTGGACAGATCCTGGTGGGGGCCAACGTCCTGACTTTC	CASSQIGQILVGANVLTF
.	TRBJ1-1	TRBV15	.	TGTGCCACCGAACAGGGCTTTCACGCTGAAGCTTTCTTT	CATEQGFHAEAFF